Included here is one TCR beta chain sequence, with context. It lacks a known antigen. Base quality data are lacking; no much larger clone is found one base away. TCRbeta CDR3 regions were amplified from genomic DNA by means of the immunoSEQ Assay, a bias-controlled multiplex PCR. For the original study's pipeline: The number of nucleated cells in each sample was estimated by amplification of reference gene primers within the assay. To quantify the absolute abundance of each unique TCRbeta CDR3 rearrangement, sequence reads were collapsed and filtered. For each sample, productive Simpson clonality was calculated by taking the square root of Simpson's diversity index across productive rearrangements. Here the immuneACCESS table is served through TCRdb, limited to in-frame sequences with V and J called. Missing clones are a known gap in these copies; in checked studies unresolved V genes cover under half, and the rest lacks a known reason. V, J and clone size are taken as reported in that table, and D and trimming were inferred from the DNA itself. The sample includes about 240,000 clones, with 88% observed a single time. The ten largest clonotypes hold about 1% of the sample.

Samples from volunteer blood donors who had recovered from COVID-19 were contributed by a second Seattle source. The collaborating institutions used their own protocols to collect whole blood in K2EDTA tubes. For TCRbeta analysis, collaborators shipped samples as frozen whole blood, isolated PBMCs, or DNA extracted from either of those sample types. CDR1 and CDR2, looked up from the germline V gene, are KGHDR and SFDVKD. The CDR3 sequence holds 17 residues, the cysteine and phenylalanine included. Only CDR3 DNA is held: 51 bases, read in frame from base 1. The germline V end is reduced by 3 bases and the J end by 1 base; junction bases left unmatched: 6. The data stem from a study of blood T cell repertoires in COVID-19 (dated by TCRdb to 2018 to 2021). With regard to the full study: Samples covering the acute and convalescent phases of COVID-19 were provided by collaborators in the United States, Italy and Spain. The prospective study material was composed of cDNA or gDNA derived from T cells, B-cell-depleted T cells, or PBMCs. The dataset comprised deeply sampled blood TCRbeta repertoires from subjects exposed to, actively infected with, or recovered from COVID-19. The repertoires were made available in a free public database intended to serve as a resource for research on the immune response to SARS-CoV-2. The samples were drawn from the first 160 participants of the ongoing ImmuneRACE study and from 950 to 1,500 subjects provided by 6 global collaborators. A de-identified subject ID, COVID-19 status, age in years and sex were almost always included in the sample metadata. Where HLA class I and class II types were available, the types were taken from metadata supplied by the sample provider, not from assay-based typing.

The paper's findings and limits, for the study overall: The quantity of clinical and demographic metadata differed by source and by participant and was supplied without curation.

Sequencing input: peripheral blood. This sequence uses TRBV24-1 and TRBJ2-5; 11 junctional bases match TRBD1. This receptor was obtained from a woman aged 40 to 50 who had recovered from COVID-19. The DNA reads TGTGCCACCAGTGATGGGGGACAGGGGGAGCTCCAAGAGACCCAGTACTTC. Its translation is CATSDGGQGELQETQYF.